Described below is a single T cell receptor beta chain sequence and its context. Its target antigen remains unknown. Base qualities are not at hand, and no much larger clone is one base apart. These data belong to a study of cytomegalovirus exposure and HLA in healthy donors (dated by TCRdb to about 2017). For the study in its entirety: An earlier analysis of some 600 of the donors reported 276 Gb of sequence data and roughly 120 million unique TCR beta sequences obtained from roughly 170 million T cells. The study was designed to test whether signatures of past pathogen exposure could be identified by cataloging public T cell receptors. Among some 410 genotyped donors of the cohort, an average of around 240,000 unique TCR beta nucleotide sequences were sequenced per donor, roughly 18% of them non-productive. The T cell repertoires of several hundred subjects were profiled by immunosequencing and related to cytomegalovirus serostatus. An early release that covered fewer than 750 HLA-typed donors contained 300 to 350 gigabases of sequencing data and tens of millions of unique TCR sequences. Both class I and class II loci were covered by HLA typing, at four-digit resolution. A later analysis re-examined previously published TCR beta repertoires from 610 or so donors and added high-resolution HLA genotyping to investigate patterns of TCR occurrence. Genome-wide SNP genotypes for about 60% of the 666 donors were used in a later genetic analysis, which treated that subset as a discovery cohort. Of the roughly 390 genotyped donors, about 84% fell in the genetic ancestry cluster associated with self-reported Caucasian donors. Alongside the repertoire data, information on donor age, sex, ethnicity and CMV serostatus was compiled. In the later analysis, no new phenotypic data were used to find candidate immune exposures; instead, reliance was placed on TCR beta sequences and their occurrence across donors. Typing coverage varied by locus: roughly 620-640 donors for A, B, C, DRB1 and DQB1; around 560 for DQA1; more than 600 for DPA1; 450 to 480 for DPB1. High-throughput TCR immunosequencing, statistical association of individual TCRs with disease status, and machine learning were combined to predict cytomegalovirus infection status. An earlier analysis of 500 to 750 of the donors applied high-throughput TCR beta sequencing to assess whether each TCR beta V gene segment acted as functional or pseudogenic. In addition to the first cohort of 666 subjects, a separate validation cohort of 100 to 150 different subjects was used. Because of strong linkage in the cohort, roughly five DR-DQ haplotypes were treated as single units for association and clustering. Every discovery cohort repertoire had been produced on one sequencing platform.

The cohort consisted of 650 to 700 healthy bone marrow donors. Cohort members were all nominally healthy when sampled, although unrecorded immune exposures were likely present. The donor tested CMV seropositive, placing the donor among the roughly 300 seropositive members of the cohort. Every donor gave a peripheral blood sample, and the peripheral blood mononuclear cells from that sample were used for TCR beta sequencing. The Qiagen DNeasy Blood Extraction Kit was used to extract genomic DNA from the blood cell samples. CDR1 MNHNS and CDR2 SASEGT were looked up in the germline V gene. V loses 6 bases of germline sequence and J loses 4 bases, and the interval between the two ends is 7 bases. Counted from cysteine to phenylalanine, this CDR3 has 12 amino acids. Solely the CDR3 DNA is kept, with 36 bases framed from the first base. Receptor amplification or capture employed the immunoSEQ multiplex PCR assay. For the multiplex PCR, a mixture combining 60 forward primers for TCR Vbeta segments and 13 reverse primers for TCR Jbeta segments was used. The CDR3 region of rearranged TCR beta genes was amplified from genomic DNA by a multiplex PCR assay. On the Illumina HiSeq System, the amplified TCR beta libraries were sequenced as 87-base-pair reads. The paper's data handling went like this. A later analysis tallied 75 million to 85 million unique TCR beta chains across the 666 repertoires, and roughly 11 million of those chains were shared by two or more donors. A nearest-neighbor algorithm error-corrected the raw reads and collapsed the reads into unique sequences, merging closely related sequences to remove PCR and sequencing errors. CDR3 sequences were aligned to IMGT reference sequences to assign V, D and J gene segments. Each retained sequence needed at least a six-nucleotide match to both a V gene segment and a J gene segment. Rearrangements were called productive when the CDR3 lacked stop codons and stayed in frame with V and J; all others were non-productive. CDR3 was defined by IMGT convention, running from the second conserved V-encoded cysteine to the conserved J-encoded phenylalanine. Sequences without an unambiguous match to a single V gene segment were excluded from the earlier analysis of over 500 of the donors. An earlier analysis of a few hundred of the donors called V segments functional above 56.7% productive rearrangements and segregating when the between-donor standard deviation exceeded 5%. To diagnose cytomegalovirus status from the catalog of TCR beta chain sequences, a statistical classification framework was built. In a later analysis, TCR nucleotide sequences were compared against IMGT/GENE-DB human TR gene sequences so that V and J genes could be assigned. A later analysis assigned CDR3 sequences and most-parsimonious VDJ recombination scenarios with the TCRdist pipeline. A later analysis defined each TCR beta chain by its CDR3 amino acid sequence plus V-gene family, and excluded reads lacking a unique V-gene family. As a way to deal with suspected cross-contamination and a sequencing artifact, a later analysis dropped nearly 600 nucleotide sequences that were highly shared and had low generation probability. For each public chain, a later analysis derived a clonal expansion index from normalized ranks of inferred template counts within each repertoire. In a later analysis, generation probabilities were computed with a VDJ recombination model fitted to out-of-frame rearrangements, and the resulting probabilities were checked against IGoR. In a later analysis, TCR-TCR, TCR-HLA and TCR-CMV co-occurrence was scored with hypergeometric tests, and a repertoire-size bias correction was applied to TCR pairs. False discovery rates were estimated in a later analysis by permuting HLA or CMV assignments 20 times. In a later analysis, co-occurring TCRs were grouped with DBSCAN, and TCRdist sequence similarity was added when clustering was performed within HLA-allele-positive subsets. For co-occurrence clustering, repertoires with fewer than 30,000 or more than 120,000 public chains were excluded, along with several repertoires with anomalous nucleotide sharing. TCRdb stores this immuneACCESS table with in-frame sequences only. Part of the clones is absent; in the studies checked, under half of the shortfall reflects unresolved V genes, and no reason is known for the rest. V and J calls and clone size are copied from that table; D and trimming were computed from the DNA. The sample yields 150,000 to 200,000 clones; 82% were counted once. Over 1.2% of the sample rests with the top ten.

The paper's findings and limits, for the study overall: According to a later analysis, most CMV-associated TCR beta chains appeared to be HLA-restricted, and the HLA associations seemed to be driven largely by CMV exposure. In both the original and validation cohorts, the classifier was reported to diagnose cytomegalovirus status with high specificity and sensitivity. In a later genetic analysis, a missense DCLRE1C variant was associated with V-gene and J-gene trimming of TCR beta chains, and the association was replicated in an independent cohort. In a later analysis, 16,951 TCR beta sequences were associated with specific HLA alleles at a false discovery rate of 0.05. Broadly in line with IMGT annotations, most TCR beta V segments showed up in productive rearrangements about 87% or about 30% of the time in an earlier analysis of 450 to 750 of the donors. It was suggested by the authors that the approach could potentially be generalized to other disease states and immunological phenotypes. While some public TCRs were present in many individuals, most TCR sequences turned up only very rarely across donors. Because counts were too low, approximately 15 rarely observed V segments, including chromosome 9 orphons, were excluded from the earlier analysis of some 590 of the donors. According to a later analysis, parvovirus B19, influenza, CMV and Epstein-Barr virus appeared linked to several top co-occurrence clusters. When HLA alleles, especially DR and DQ, strongly co-occurred, TCR associations were difficult to assign to individual alleles. Correlated functional status among segregating V segments might reflect linkage disequilibrium, but an unknown experimental factor could not be ruled out. A cluster of highly shared sequence variants was judged likely to be a technical artifact of the sequencing pipeline. In vitro tests confirmed that three of the cytomegalovirus-associated TCR beta chains recognize cytomegalovirus antigens. A further reported finding was that TCR beta sequences accurately predicted the HLA-A and HLA-B alleles for most subjects in the first cohort. A later analysis found that HLA-associated TCR beta chains were more clonally expanded and had lower generation probabilities than equally common non-associated chains. Compared with the roughly 720-donor mean, donors in an Asian-associated ancestry cluster had fewer N-insertions in productive TCRs, according to a later genetic analysis. For the cohort, immune exposure information was limited to CMV serostatus. This cohort had only TCR beta chains sequenced, and the lack of alpha or paired-chain data limited which features could be detected. According to a later analysis, TCR association rates differed among HLA loci, with DRB1 alleles showing the most associated TCRs and HLA-C alleles showing the fewest. Presence/absence analyses assumed roughly uniform sequencing depth across donors, an assumption that may not hold. In the study, 150 to 200 TCR beta chains were listed as associated with cytomegalovirus. Some IMGT-functional V segments, including TRBV6-2 and TRBV6-3, could not be told apart with the 87-base-pair reads, so those segments were excluded. Because some donors lacked HLA typing at each locus, the association tests relied only on the typed subset.

This TCR derives from a girl aged 5-17 years in good health and CMV-seropositive. The chain employs TRBV6-1 and TRBJ1-5, with no confident D gene call. The specimen sequenced was PBMCs. The sequenced DNA is TGTGCCAGCAGGGGCCCAAATCAGCCCCAGCATTTT. It translates to CASRGPNQPQHF.